This record looks at one T cell receptor (beta chain) sequence and its context. The data derive from a study of blood T cells in healthy people across ages. With a J-beta primer mix and a sample-barcoded 5' primer, a second PCR ran about 6 to 11 cycles. Via MiXCR, TCRdb re-called the 5' RACE reads, giving one row per CDR3 protein. The table lists around 700,000 distinct CDR3 sequences, 25% of them singletons, with more than 8% in the top ten. This CDR3 spans 14 amino acids. Germline trimming cut 2 bases from V and 3 bases from J; bases unmatched to any gene: 2. Germline V gene lookup returns CDR1 DFQATT and CDR2 SNEGSKA (reference sequence). This sample was also put to use in a study of T cells of mothers and their children.

The rearrangement uses TRBV20-1 and TRBJ2-5; 11 bases are a match to TRBD2. This TCR derives from a boy younger than 18 in good health. Sequenced: blood. The CDR3 loop is CSARLAGGKETQYF. The DNA for the CDR3 is TGCAGTGCTAGACTAGCGGGAGGAAAAGAGACCCAGTACTTC.